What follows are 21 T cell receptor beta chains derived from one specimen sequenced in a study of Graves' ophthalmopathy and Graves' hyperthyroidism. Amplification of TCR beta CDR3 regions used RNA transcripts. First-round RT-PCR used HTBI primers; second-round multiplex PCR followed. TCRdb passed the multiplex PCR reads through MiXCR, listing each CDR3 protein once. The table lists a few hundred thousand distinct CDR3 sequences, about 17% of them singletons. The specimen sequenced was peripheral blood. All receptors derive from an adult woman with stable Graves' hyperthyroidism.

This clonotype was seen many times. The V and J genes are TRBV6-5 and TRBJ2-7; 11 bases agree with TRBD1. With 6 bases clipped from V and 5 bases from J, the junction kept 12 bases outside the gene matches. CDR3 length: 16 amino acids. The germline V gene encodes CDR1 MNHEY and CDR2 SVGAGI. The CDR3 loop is CASSYQDRGLSHEQYF. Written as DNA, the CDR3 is TGTGCCAGCAGCTACCAGGACAGGGGGCTTTCCCACGAGCAGTACTTC.

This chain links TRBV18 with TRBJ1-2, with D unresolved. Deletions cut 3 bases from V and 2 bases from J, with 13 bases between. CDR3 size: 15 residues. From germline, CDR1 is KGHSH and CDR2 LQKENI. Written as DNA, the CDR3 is TGTGCCAGCTCACCCCGTGTCAGAGAAAACTATGGCTACACCTTC. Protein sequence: CASSPRVRENYGYTF.

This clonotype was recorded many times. The chain's CDR3 is CATSDLHGDNRMRGYTF. The CDR3 nucleotides are TGTGCCACCAGTGATCTCCACGGGGACAACCGGATGAGGGGCTACACCTTC. J is TRBJ1-2 and V is TRBV24-1; maybe TRBD1 (6 bases). This CDR3 is built from 17 residues. Looked up from germline, CDR1 is KGHDR and CDR2 is SFDVKD. The V end was cut by 3 bases, the J end by 8 bases, with 24 bases between.

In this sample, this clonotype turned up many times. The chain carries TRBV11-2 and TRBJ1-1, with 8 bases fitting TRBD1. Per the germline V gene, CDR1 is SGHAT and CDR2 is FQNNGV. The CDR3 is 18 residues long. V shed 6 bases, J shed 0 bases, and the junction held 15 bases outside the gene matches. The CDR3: CASSHYRDRRGMNTEAFF. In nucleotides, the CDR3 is TGTGCCAGCAGTCATTACAGGGACAGGCGGGGCATGAACACTGAAGCTTTCTTT.

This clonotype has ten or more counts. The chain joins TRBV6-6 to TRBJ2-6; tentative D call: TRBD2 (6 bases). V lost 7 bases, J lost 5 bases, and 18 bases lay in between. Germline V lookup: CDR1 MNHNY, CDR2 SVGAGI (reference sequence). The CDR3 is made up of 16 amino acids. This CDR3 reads CASIERSGWRANVLTF. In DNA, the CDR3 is TGTGCCAGCATAGAACGTAGCGGCTGGCGGGCCAACGTCCTGACTTTC.

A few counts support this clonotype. In DNA form, the CDR3 reads TGTGCCAGCTCACTTAGCGGTGGTGGCAATCAGCCCCAGCATTTT. Encoded protein: CASSLSGGGNQPQHF. The chain uses TRBV18 and TRBJ1-5; no clear D. V was pared by 4 bases and J by 2 bases, with 12 bases between. Looked up from germline, CDR1 is KGHSH and CDR2 is LQKENI. This CDR3 comprises 15 residues.

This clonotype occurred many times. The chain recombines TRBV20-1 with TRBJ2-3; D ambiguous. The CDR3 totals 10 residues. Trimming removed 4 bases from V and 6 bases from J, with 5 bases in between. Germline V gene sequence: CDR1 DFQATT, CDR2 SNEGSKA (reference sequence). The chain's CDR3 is CSAIWDTQYF. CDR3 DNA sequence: TGCAGTGCTATTTGGGATACGCAGTATTTT.

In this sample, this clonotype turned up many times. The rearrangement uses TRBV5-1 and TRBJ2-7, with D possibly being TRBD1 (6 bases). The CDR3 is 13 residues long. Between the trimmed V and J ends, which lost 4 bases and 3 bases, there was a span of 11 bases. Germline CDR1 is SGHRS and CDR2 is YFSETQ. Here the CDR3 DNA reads TGCGCCAGCAGCACCGGGACACGCTACGAGCAGTACTTC. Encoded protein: CASSTGTRYEQYF.

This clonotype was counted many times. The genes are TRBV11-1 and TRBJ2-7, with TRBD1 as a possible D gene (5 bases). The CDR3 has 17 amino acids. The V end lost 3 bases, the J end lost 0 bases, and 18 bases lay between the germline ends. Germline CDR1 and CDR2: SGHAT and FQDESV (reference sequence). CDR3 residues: CASSLADRTFPSYEQYF. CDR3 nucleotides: TGTGCCAGCAGCTTGGCAGACAGAACCTTCCCCTCCTACGAGCAGTACTTC. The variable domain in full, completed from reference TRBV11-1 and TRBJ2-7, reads EAEVAQSPRYKITEKSQAVAFWCDPISGHATLYWYRQILGQGPELLVQFQDESVVDDSQLPKDRFSAERLKGVDSTLKIQPAELGDSAMYLCASSLADRTFPSYEQYFGPGTRLTVT.

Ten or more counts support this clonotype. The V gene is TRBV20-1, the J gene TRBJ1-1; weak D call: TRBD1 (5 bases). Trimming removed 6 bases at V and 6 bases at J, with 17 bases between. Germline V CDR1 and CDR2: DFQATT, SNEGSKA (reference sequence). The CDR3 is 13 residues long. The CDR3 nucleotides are TGCAGTGCCCCAGCGCAGGGAGACGCTGAAGCTTTCTTT. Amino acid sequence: CSAPAQGDAEAFF.

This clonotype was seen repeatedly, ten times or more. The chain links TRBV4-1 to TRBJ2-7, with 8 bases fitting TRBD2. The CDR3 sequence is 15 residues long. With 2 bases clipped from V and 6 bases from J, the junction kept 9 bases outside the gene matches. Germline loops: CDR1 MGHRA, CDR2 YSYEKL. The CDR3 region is CASSQFPAGDFEQYF. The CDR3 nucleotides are TGCGCCAGCAGCCAATTCCCAGCGGGAGATTTCGAGCAGTACTTC.

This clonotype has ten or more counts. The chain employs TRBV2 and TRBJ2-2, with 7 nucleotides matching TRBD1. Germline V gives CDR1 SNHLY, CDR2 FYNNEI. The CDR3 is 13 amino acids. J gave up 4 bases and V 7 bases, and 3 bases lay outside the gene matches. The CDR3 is CASTQGFTGELFF. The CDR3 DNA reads TGTGCCAGCACACAGGGGTTCACCGGGGAGCTGTTTTTT.

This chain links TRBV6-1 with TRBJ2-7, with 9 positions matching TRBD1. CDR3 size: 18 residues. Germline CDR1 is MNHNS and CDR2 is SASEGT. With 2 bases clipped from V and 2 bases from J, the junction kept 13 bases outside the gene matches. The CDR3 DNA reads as TGTGCCAGCAGTGAAAGGGACAGGGCGTATCCTCGCCCCTACGAGCAGTACTTC. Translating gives CASSERDRAYPRPYEQYF.

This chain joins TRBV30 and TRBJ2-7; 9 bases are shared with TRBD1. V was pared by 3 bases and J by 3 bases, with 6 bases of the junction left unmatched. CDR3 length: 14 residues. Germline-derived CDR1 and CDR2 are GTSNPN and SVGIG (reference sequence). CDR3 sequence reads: CAWSLTGGYYEQYF. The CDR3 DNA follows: TGTGCCTGGAGCCTAACAGGGGGCTACTACGAGCAGTACTTC.

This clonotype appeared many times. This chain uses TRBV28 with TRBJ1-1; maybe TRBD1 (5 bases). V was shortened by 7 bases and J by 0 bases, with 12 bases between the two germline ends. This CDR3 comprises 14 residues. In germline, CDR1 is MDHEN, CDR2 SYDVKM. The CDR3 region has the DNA TGTGCCAGCAATAATGGGGGTTTGAACACTGAAGCTTTCTTT. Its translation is CASNNGGLNTEAFF.

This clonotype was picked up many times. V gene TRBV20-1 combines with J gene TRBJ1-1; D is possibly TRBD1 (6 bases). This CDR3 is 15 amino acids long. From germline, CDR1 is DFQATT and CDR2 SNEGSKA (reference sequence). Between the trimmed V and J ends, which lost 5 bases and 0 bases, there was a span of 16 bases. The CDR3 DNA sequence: TGCAGTGCTCCTAGTGGGGGCAGGGTGAACACTGAAGCTTTCTTT. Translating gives CSAPSGGRVNTEAFF.

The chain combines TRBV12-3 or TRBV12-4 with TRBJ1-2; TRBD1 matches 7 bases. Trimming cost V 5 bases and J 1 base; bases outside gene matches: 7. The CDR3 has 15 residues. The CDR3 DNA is TGTGCCAGCAGTGGCCCGGGACAGCTTAACTATGGCTACACCTTC. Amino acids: CASSGPGQLNYGYTF.

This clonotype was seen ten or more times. CDR3: CASSLGEGMTHSYEQYF. The DNA for the CDR3 is TGCGCCAGCAGCTTGGGGGAGGGAATGACCCACTCCTACGAGCAGTACTTC. The V call is TRBV5-1, the J call TRBJ2-7; 7 nucleotides line up with TRBD2. Looked up from germline, CDR1 is SGHRS and CDR2 is YFSETQ. This CDR3 region has 17 residues. V shed 0 bases and J 0 bases; nucleotides not matched to a gene: 9.

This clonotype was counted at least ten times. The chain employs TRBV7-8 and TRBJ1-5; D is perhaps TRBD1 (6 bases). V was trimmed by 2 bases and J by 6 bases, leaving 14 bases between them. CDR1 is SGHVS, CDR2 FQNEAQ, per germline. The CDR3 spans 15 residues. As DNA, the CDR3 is TGTGCCAGCAGCTTAAGGGGGGTAGGCGGTCAGCCCCAGCATTTT. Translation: CASSLRGVGGQPQHF.

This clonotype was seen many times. The CDR3 sequence: CASSLFGTHGYLNTEAFF. DNA for the CDR3: TGTGCCAGCAGTTTATTCGGCACCCACGGCTATTTGAACACTGAAGCTTTCTTT. The V call is TRBV27, the J call TRBJ1-1; D remains unclear. Germline V gene data show CDR1 as MNHEY and CDR2 as SMNVEV (reference sequence). CDR3 size: 18 residues. Trimming shortened V by 1 base and J by 0 bases, and 18 bases separated the two germline ends.

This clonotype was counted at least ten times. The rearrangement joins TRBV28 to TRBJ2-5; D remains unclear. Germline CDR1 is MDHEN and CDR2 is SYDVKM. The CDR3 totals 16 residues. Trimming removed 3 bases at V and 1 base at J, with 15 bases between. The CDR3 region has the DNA TGTGCCAGCAGTTTCAAACAAAAAGTGTTCCAAGAGACCCAGTACTTC. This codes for CASSFKQKVFQETQYF.